A selection of T cell receptor beta chains follows, all from one sample in a study of response to subunit inactivated influenza vaccine. TCRdb reprocessed the RT-PCR reads with MiXCR, giving one entry per CDR3 protein. Here the sample spans 630,000 or so distinct CDR3 sequences, around 16% being singletons. Sequencing used PBMCs from blood, obtained approximately 13 days after vaccination. The origin of the receptors is a man aged 50-59 years who received an inactivated influenza vaccine. Both conserved end residues are part of each CDR3. The size field is filled for only some rows; it gives once, few, many or a size class.

v_gene,abundance,j_gene,CDR3aa
TRBV30,NA,TRBJ2-3,CAWSVEDTQYF
TRBV7-8,many,TRBJ2-3,CASSLGYGGISTDTQYF
TRBV19,once,TRBJ2-7,CASISHRDRSYEQYF
TRBV10-3,NA,TRBJ2-5,CAISGGSQETQYF
TRBV7-2,NA,TRBJ2-7,CASSPRGSGRSGYEQYF
TRBV5-1,few,TRBJ1-2,CASSLGTTNYGYTF
TRBV2,NA,TRBJ1-4,CASRVTTRGKLFF
TRBV12-3/TRBV12-4,NA,TRBJ1-3,CASRGTNSGNTIYF
TRBV29-1,few,TRBJ1-6,CSVAVQGGNSPLHF
TRBV9,NA,TRBJ2-3,CASSVAFADTQYF
TRBV7-2,NA,TRBJ2-7,CASSSQGFEQYF
TRBV29-1,NA,TRBJ1-1,CSARTGSDTEAFF
TRBV6-2/TRBV6-3,few,TRBJ2-1,CASRYDRGSYNEQFF
TRBV12-3/TRBV12-4,few,TRBJ2-3,CASSTGTQEGTDTQYF
TRBV27,NA,TRBJ2-7,CASSLSPSGATYEQYF
TRBV6-1,few,TRBJ2-4,CASAPPGGWANGIQYF
TRBV29-1,many,TRBJ2-1,CSGAGYNEQFF
TRBV29-1,many,TRBJ1-2,CSVNPGGIGYGYTF
TRBV6-2/TRBV6-3,few,TRBJ1-5,CASSYDHRASQPQHF
TRBV5-1,NA,TRBJ2-4,CASSFTGAQNIQYF
TRBV7-8,few,TRBJ2-3,CASTPTGIPDTQYF
TRBV28,many,TRBJ2-7,CASSSPGLAGVSYEQYF
TRBV29-1,few,TRBJ2-1,CSVARLQEHEQFF
TRBV28,few,TRBJ2-6,CASSLLRGPGANVLTF
TRBV6-1,NA,TRBJ2-2,CASSVTGMSTGELFF
TRBV6-2/TRBV6-3,few,TRBJ2-1,CASNGQVYNEQFF
TRBV19,NA,TRBJ1-1,CASKGQGLRTRTEAFF
TRBV15,NA,TRBJ1-3,CATSSRKEVGNTIYF
TRBV12-3/TRBV12-4,few,TRBJ1-5,CASSPQGFGPQHF
TRBV20-1,few,TRBJ1-3,CSASSGRGPNTIYF
TRBV6-1,few,TRBJ2-1,CASSDIIVAGGLNNEQFF
TRBV3-1,many,TRBJ1-1,CASSQDASGRTEAFF
TRBV12-3/TRBV12-4,NA,TRBJ1-5,CASSSGGAKGNQPQHF
TRBV4-3,NA,TRBJ2-7,CASSHLTGSSYEQYF
TRBV6-2/TRBV6-3,NA,TRBJ2-2,CASRSIMTSVVTGELFF
TRBV7-9,few,TRBJ1-2,CASTGAYGYTF
TRBV7-8,NA,TRBJ2-1,CASSSQPHNRVSNEQFF
TRBV24-1,many,TRBJ2-1,CATSAAGGNEQFF
TRBV29-1,many,TRBJ2-3,CSVDRGTDTQYF
TRBV5-1,many,TRBJ1-6,CAREATNHYSYNSPLHF
TRBV29-1,NA,TRBJ2-7,CSVRRTIDFSYEQYF
TRBV7-2,NA,TRBJ2-3,CASSLDWPVSDTQYF
TRBV2,NA,TRBJ2-5,CASTLGHRTETQYF
TRBV9,NA,TRBJ2-1,CASSVGGASSYNEQFF
TRBV10-3,many,TRBJ2-5,CAISVRGDQETQYF
TRBV6-6,NA,TRBJ2-5,CASSYGDLETQYF
TRBV7-9,few,TRBJ1-5,CASSPTGSNSNQPQHF
TRBV9,few,TRBJ1-5,CASSAQGVSQPQHF
TRBV20-1,few,TRBJ2-5,CSATTSGRGETQYF
TRBV4-3,NA,TRBJ1-1,CASSRKGQLNTEAFF
TRBV25-1,NA,TRBJ2-7,CASSEYDSGSEQYF
TRBV6-1,NA,TRBJ1-5,CASSGTPGQPQHF
TRBV6-1,few,TRBJ2-2,CASSETGRNTGELFF
TRBV20-1,NA,TRBJ2-5,CSAILDTKYF
TRBV30,few,TRBJ2-2,CAWSVGGPGELFF
TRBV5-1,few,TRBJ2-3,CASSSDQAGTQYF
TRBV5-4,NA,TRBJ2-3,CASSLDGLAGGPPSTDTQYF
TRBV5-1,NA,TRBJ2-2,CASSFVAAGATGELFF
TRBV6-2/TRBV6-3,NA,TRBJ1-2,CASNRDSSVYGYTF